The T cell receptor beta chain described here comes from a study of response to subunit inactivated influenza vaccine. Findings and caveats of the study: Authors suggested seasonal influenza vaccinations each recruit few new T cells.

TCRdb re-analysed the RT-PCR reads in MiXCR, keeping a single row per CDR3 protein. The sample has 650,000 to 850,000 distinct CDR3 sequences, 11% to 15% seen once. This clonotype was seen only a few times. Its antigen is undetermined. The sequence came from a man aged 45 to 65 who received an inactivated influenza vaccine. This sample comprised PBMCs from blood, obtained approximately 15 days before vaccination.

CDR3 region: CSASNGGFHGELFF. In DNA, the CDR3 is TGCAGTGCTAGCAACGGGGGTTTTCACGGGGAGCTGTTTTTT. The V call is TRBV20-1, the J call TRBJ2-2; maybe TRBD2 (6 bases). V shed 3 bases and J shed 7 bases, with 15 bases lying between them. Germline CDR1 is DFQATT and CDR2 is SNEGSKA (reference sequence). CDR3 length: 14 amino acids.